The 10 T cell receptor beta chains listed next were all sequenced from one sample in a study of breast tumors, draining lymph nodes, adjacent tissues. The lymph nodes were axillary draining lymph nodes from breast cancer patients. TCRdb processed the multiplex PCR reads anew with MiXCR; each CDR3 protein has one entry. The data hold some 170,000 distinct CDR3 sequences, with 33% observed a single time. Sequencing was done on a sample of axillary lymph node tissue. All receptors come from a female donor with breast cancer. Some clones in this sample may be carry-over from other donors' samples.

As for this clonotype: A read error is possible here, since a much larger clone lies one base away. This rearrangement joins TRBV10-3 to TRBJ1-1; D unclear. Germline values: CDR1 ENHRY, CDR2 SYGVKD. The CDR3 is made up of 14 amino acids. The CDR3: CAIRHTAEGTGAFF. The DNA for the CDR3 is TGTGCCATCAGGCACACAGCCGAGGGCACTGGAGCTTTCTTT.

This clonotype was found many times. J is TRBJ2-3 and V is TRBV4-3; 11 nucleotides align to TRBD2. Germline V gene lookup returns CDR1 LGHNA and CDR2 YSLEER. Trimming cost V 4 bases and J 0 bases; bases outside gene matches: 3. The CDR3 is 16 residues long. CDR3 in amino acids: CASSLGLAGSTDTQYF. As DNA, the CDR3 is TGCGCCAGCAGCCTCGGACTAGCGGGTAGCACAGATACGCAGTATTTT.

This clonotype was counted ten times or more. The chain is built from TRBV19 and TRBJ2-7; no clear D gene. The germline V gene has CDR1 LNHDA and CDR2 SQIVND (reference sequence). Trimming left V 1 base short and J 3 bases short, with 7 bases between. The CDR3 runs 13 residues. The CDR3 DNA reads TGTGCCAGTAGTATAGCGGACGGCTACGAGCAGTACTTC. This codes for CASSIADGYEQYF.

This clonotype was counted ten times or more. The CDR3 sequence: CSARDPGRANEQFF. Written as DNA, the CDR3 is TGCAGTGCTAGAGATCCTGGGAGGGCGAATGAGCAGTTCTTC. V gene TRBV20-1 combines with J gene TRBJ2-1, with 7 bases that match TRBD2. The CDR3 has 14 residues. V gave up 0 bases and J gave up 7 bases; unmatched junction bases: 6. Germline V gene sequence: CDR1 DFQATT, CDR2 SNEGSKA (reference sequence).

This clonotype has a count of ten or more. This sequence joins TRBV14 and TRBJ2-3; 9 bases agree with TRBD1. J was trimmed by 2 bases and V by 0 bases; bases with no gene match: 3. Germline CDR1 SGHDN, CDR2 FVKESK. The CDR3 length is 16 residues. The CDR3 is CASSQEGTGNTDTQYF. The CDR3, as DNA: TGTGCCAGCAGCCAAGAAGGGACAGGGAACACAGATACGCAGTATTTT. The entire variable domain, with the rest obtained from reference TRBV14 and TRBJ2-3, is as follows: EAGVTQFPSHSVIEKGQTVTLRCDPISGHDNLYWYRRVMGKEIKFLLHFVKESKQDESGMPNNRFLAERTGGTYSTLKVQPAELEDSGVYFCASSQEGTGNTDTQYFGPGTRLTVL.

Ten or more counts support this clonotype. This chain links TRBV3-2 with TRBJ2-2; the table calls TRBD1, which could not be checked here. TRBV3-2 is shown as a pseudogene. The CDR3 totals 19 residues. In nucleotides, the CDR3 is TGTGCCAGCAGCCACCCGGTCCGGGACAGGGGGTGGCACACCGGGGAGCTGTTTTTT. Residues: CASSHPVRDRGWHTGELFF.

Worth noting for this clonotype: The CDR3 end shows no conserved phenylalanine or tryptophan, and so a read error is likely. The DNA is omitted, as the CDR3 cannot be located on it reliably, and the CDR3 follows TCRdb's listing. The CDR3 sequence is CASSLGLPGP. The J gene is TRBJ1-3, the V gene TRBV7-9; the table's D call, TRBD1, was not checked against the DNA. CDR1 and CDR2 from the germline V gene are SEHNR and FQNEAQ (reference sequence). The CDR3 is 10 residues long, counting both termini.

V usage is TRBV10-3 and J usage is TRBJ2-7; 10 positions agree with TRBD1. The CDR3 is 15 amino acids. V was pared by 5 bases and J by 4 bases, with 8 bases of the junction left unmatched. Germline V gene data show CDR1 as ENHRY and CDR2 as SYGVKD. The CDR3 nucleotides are TGTGCCATCAGTCGGTCGGTGGGACAGGGGTACGAGCAGTACTTC. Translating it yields CAISRSVGQGYEQYF.

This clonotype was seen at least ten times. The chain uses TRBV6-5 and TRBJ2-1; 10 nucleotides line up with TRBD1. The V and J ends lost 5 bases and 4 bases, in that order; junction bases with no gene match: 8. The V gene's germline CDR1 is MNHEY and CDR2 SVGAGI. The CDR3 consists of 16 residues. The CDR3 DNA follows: TGTGCCAGCAGTCCATCGACGGGACAGGGGTACAATGAGCAGTTCTTC. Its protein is CASSPSTGQGYNEQFF.

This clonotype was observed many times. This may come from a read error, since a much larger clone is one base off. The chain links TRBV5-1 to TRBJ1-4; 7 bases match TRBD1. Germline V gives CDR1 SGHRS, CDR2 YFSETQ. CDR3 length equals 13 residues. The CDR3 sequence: CASSAGTVENLFF. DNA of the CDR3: TGCGCCAGCAGCGCCGGGACAGTCGAAAACCTGTTTTTT.